The rows below give T cell receptor beta chains drawn from one sample of a study of T cells after yellow fever vaccination. Using its own MiXCR run on the 5' RACE reads, TCRdb lists one record per CDR3 protein. The table lists some 500,000 distinct CDR3 sequences, about 13% of them singletons, with more than 13% in the top ten. Here the sequenced sample was PBMCs, taken on the day of the yellow fever booster vaccination. The receptor set was obtained from a man in his thirties or forties who received the YFV17D yellow fever vaccine. Each CDR3 is given with its conserved first and last residue. Each record gives: V gene, J gene, clone size, CDR3 length, D gene, CDR3 protein, CDR3 DNA. The D gene is left open where the match is weak. The size of a clone is reported for some rows only, either as once, few or many, or as a class for expanded clones.

>TRBV5-1|TRBJ2-1|few|15|-
CASSPGTGFYNEQFF
TGCGCCAGCAGCCCTGGGACTGGTTTTTACAATGAGCAGTTCTTC
>TRBV5-1|TRBJ2-1|-|15|-
CASSQLSAAYNEQFF
TGCGCCAGCAGCCAACTTAGCGCTGCCTACAATGAGCAGTTCTTC
>TRBV20-1|TRBJ2-1|few|14|TRBD1
CSAPPGQGANEQFF
TGCAGTGCTCCTCCGGGACAGGGAGCCAATGAGCAGTTCTTC
>TRBV12-3/TRBV12-4|TRBJ2-5|-|15|TRBD1
CATKGALANQETQYF
TGTGCCACGAAGGGGGCGTTGGCTAATCAAGAGACCCAGTACTTC
>TRBV5-1|TRBJ2-3|few|15|-
CASSLEGREADTQYF
TGCGCCAGCAGCTTGGAAGGCAGGGAGGCAGATACGCAGTATTTT
>TRBV20-1|TRBJ2-7|-|13|TRBD2
CSARDLADYEQYF
TGCAGTGCTAGAGACCTAGCGGACTACGAGCAGTACTTC
>TRBV19|TRBJ1-5|-|13|-
CASSWTLAQPQHF
TGTGCCAGTAGTTGGACCCTAGCCCAGCCCCAGCATTTT
>TRBV7-2|TRBJ2-4|few|14|TRBD2
CASSTGLAGDRGYF
TGTGCCAGCAGCACGGGACTAGCGGGAGACCGTGGGTACTTC
>TRBV28|TRBJ2-5|-|13|TRBD1
CASSLYDRVTQYF
TGTGCCAGCAGTTTATATGACAGGGTCACCCAGTACTTC
>TRBV29-1|TRBJ2-7|-|13|-
CSVDPAGTYEQYF
TGCAGCGTTGATCCGGCAGGGACCTACGAGCAGTACTTC
>TRBV29-1|TRBJ2-7|-|13|TRBD2
CSVRLAASYEQYF
TGCAGCGTACGACTAGCGGCATCCTACGAGCAGTACTTC
>TRBV21-1|TRBJ2-5|many|15|-
CASSKARDPVETQYF
TGTGCCAGCAGCAAAGCGCGGGACCCTGTGGAGACCCAGTACTTC
>TRBV4-1|TRBJ2-3|-|16|-
CASSQVGGSRTDTQYF
TGCGCCAGCAGCCAAGTTGGGGGGAGTCGCACAGATACGCAGTATTTT
>TRBV6-5|TRBJ2-3|few|18|TRBD2
CASRKMKLAGEGTDTQYF
TGTGCCAGCAGAAAGATGAAATTAGCGGGAGAGGGGACAGATACGCAGTATTTT
>TRBV20-1|TRBJ2-7|-|14|TRBD2
CSARGAAGGYEQYF
TGCAGTGCCCGGGGTGCAGCGGGAGGCTACGAGCAGTACTTC
>TRBV7-8|TRBJ2-3|few|17|TRBD2
CASSLKSVSGRGDTQYF
TGTGCCAGCAGCTTGAAGTCGGTGAGCGGGAGGGGAGATACGCAGTATTTT
>TRBV6-2/TRBV6-3|TRBJ2-5|few|17|TRBD2
CASSHRPGLATFETQYF
TGTGCCAGCAGCCACCGACCTGGACTAGCTACGTTTGAGACCCAGTACTTC
>TRBV19|TRBJ2-1|few|13|TRBD2
CASMREDYNEQFF
TGTGCCAGTATGCGGGAGGACTACAATGAGCAGTTCTTC
>TRBV29-1|TRBJ2-7|few|16|-
CSVEDTPSGGSYEQYF
TGCAGCGTTGAAGACACCCCATCTGGGGGGTCCTACGAGCAGTACTTC
>TRBV24-1|TRBJ1-5|few|16|-
CATSDFWGGADQPQHF
TGTGCCACCAGTGATTTCTGGGGGGGCGCGGATCAGCCCCAGCATTTT
>TRBV5-4|TRBJ2-5|-|13|-
CASSLWSQETQYF
TGTGCCAGCAGCTTGTGGAGCCAAGAGACCCAGTACTTC
>TRBV20-1|TRBJ1-3|few|15|-
CSARRRVNSGNTIYF
TGCAGTGCTAGAAGGCGGGTGAACTCTGGAAACACCATATATTTT
>TRBV5-1|TRBJ2-7|-|18|-
CASSLGGYSGPRSYEQYF
TGCGCCAGCAGCTTGGGGGGATACTCCGGGCCTCGATCCTACGAGCAGTACTTC
>TRBV15|TRBJ1-5|-|15|TRBD1
CATSTLQGGNQPQHF
TGTGCCACCAGCACCCTACAGGGGGGCAATCAGCCCCAGCATTTT
>TRBV12-3/TRBV12-4|TRBJ2-3|few|14|TRBD1
CASSLRTGPDTQYF
TGTGCCAGCAGTTTGCGGACAGGGCCAGATACGCAGTATTTT
>TRBV6-1|TRBJ1-5|few|14|-
CANHPRFFNQPQHF
TGTGCCAACCATCCACGGTTTTTCAATCAGCCCCAGCATTTT
>TRBV30|TRBJ2-5|few|15|-
CAWGFPQGGQETQYF
TGTGCCTGGGGTTTCCCTCAGGGGGGCCAAGAGACCCAGTACTTC
>TRBV27|TRBJ1-6|few|18|TRBD1
CASSYGTGLSSYNSPLHF
TGTGCCAGCAGTTACGGGACAGGCCTCAGCTCCTATAATTCACCCCTCCACTTT
>TRBV20-1|TRBJ2-2|-|15|TRBD2
CSASLGGRATGELFF
TGCAGTGCTAGTCTGGGCGGGAGGGCAACCGGGGAGCTGTTTTTT
>TRBV28|TRBJ2-7|-|15|-
CAVCDEPGGSYEQYF
TGTGCCGTCTGTGACGAGCCCGGGGGCTCCTACGAGCAGTACTTC
>TRBV7-3|TRBJ2-3|-|15|TRBD2
CASSWLAGATDTQYF
TGTGCCAGCAGCTGGTTGGCGGGAGCCACAGATACGCAGTATTTT
>TRBV30|TRBJ2-2|-|14|-
CAWSVNHGTGELFF
TGTGCCTGGAGTGTAAATCATGGAACCGGGGAGCTGTTTTTT
>TRBV5-1|TRBJ2-5|-|14|TRBD2
CASSSGRRVETQYF
TGCGCCAGCAGCTCCGGGAGGAGAGTAGAGACCCAGTACTTC
>TRBV6-5|TRBJ1-1|-|15|-
CASSYTAAGVTEAFF
TGTGCCAGCAGTTACACTGCGGCAGGGGTGACTGAAGCTTTCTTT
>TRBV12-3/TRBV12-4|TRBJ2-7|few|17|TRBD2
CASSLSPGLAGGPQQYF
TGTGCCAGCAGTCTTTCCCCCGGACTAGCGGGAGGCCCTCAGCAGTACTTC
>TRBV7-6|TRBJ2-7|-|15|-
CASSLVGWLSYEQYF
TGTGCCAGCAGCTTAGTTGGGTGGCTCTCCTACGAGCAGTACTTC
>TRBV12-3/TRBV12-4|TRBJ1-5|-|14|-
CASSLQTVLRPQHF
TGTGCCAGCAGTCTCCAGACAGTTTTAAGGCCCCAGCATTTT
>TRBV6-1|TRBJ2-7|-|13|-
CASSSGGGLEQYF
TGTGCCAGCAGCTCCGGTGGGGGTCTCGAGCAGTACTTC